These 9 T cell receptor beta chains originate from one sample sequenced in a study of beta chain features in type 1 diabetes. Study observations and caveats: Within each of all four CD4+ subsets, Type 1 diabetes patients had TCRB CDR3s that were moderately but significantly shorter.

As every portion of the isolated RNA was reverse transcribed, the sequencing read expressed TCRB transcripts. Sequencing was performed with immunoSEQ multiplex PCR; in TCRdb, only in-frame clones are kept and a portion is missing. The sample has 140,000 to 150,000 clones, around 13% seen once; the top ten hold under 1.5%. No antigen has been assigned to these receptors. The specimen was central memory CD4+ T cells from blood. Every receptor here comes from a man aged 18 to 35 with type 1 diabetes.

The J gene is TRBJ2-7, the V gene TRBV1; TRBD2, as called in the table, went unchecked against the DNA. TRBV1 is recorded as a pseudogene. The CDR3 has 17 amino acids. The CDR3 here is CTSSQGDSGGRLDEQYF. As DNA, the CDR3 is TGCACCAGCAGCCAAGGTGATAGCGGGGGACGATTAGACGAGCAGTACTTC.

This clone was recorded a few times. CDR3 nucleotide sequence: TGTGCCTGCGGACAGGCCCTTGGAGAGCAGTACTTC. This gives the protein CACGQALGEQYF. The rearrangement uses TRBV30 and TRBJ2-7, with 7 nucleotides matching TRBD1. In germline, CDR1 is GTSNPN, CDR2 SVGIG (reference sequence). J gave up 7 bases and V 6 bases, and 9 bases lay outside the gene matches. The CDR3 sequence is 12 residues long.

A few counts support this clone. The chain employs TRBV6-1 and TRBJ2-3, with D possibly being TRBD2 (7 bases). Trimming removed 6 bases at V and 1 base at J, with 11 bases between. CDR1 and CDR2 (germline): MNHNS, SASEGT. The CDR3 sequence is 14 residues long. The CDR3 sequence: CASRREGGTDTQYF. The CDR3 DNA is TGTGCCAGCAGGAGGGAGGGGGGCACAGATACGCAGTATTTT.

This clone was counted ten times or more. V gene TRBV5-1 combines with J gene TRBJ2-1; 7 positions agree with TRBD1. This CDR3 has 15 residues. With V trimmed by 4 bases and J by 2 bases, 6 bases remained unmatched. Looked up from germline, CDR1 is SGHRS and CDR2 is YFSETQ. CDR3 DNA sequence: TGCGCCAGCAGCCCACCCGGGACAGCCTACAATGAGCAGTTCTTC. Amino acids: CASSPPGTAYNEQFF.

The chain is built from TRBV7-6 and TRBJ2-1, with TRBD1 identical over 11 bases. Per the germline V gene, CDR1 is SGHVS and CDR2 is FNYEAQ. The V segment lost 5 bases and the J segment 2 bases; nucleotides outside the gene matches: 2. The CDR3 runs 15 residues. As DNA, the CDR3 is TGTGCCAGCAGCGGGGGACAGGGGGCCTACAATGAGCAGTTCTTC. It is translated as CASSGGQGAYNEQFF.

This rearrangement joins TRBV28 to TRBJ2-1, with D possibly matching TRBD2 (6 bases). CDR3 length equals 18 residues. V was shortened by 2 bases and J by 6 bases, with 23 bases between the two germline ends. The germline V gene has CDR1 MDHEN and CDR2 SYDVKM. The CDR3 region has the DNA TGTGCCAGCAGTTTAAGGAGTCCGACTAGGCCGACGGGCAATGAGCAGTTCTTC. Its protein product is CASSLRSPTRPTGNEQFF.

The chain carries TRBV18 and TRBJ2-7; 9 positions agree with TRBD1. J gave up 1 base and V 6 bases, and 4 bases lay outside the gene matches. Germline CDR1 KGHSH, CDR2 LQKENI. The CDR3 contains 14 residues. CDR3 sequence reads: CASSTGTGSYEQYF. CDR3 DNA: TGTGCCAGCTCGACCGGGACAGGGTCCTACGAGCAGTACTTC.

In this sample, this clone turned up a few times. The rearrangement joins TRBV7-2 to TRBJ2-7, with 8 bases lining up with TRBD1. CDR1 SGHTA and CDR2 FQGNSA come from the germline V gene. The V gene end was trimmed by 0 bases and the J gene end by 7 bases; junction bases not matched to a gene: 5. The CDR3 spans 14 residues. CDR3 bases: TGTGCCAGCAGCTTAGCGAGCAGGGGGCAAGAGCAGTACTTC. It yields the protein CASSLASRGQEQYF.

This clone was counted only a few times. V usage is TRBV5-1 and J usage is TRBJ1-5; D gene ambiguous. This CDR3 region has 14 residues. Germline-derived CDR1 and CDR2 are SGHRS and YFSETQ. V was trimmed by 4 bases and J by 6 bases, leaving 14 bases between them. CDR3 in DNA: TGCGCCAGCAGCCCGGAAGGCTCCGGTCAGCCCCAGCATTTT. It encodes CASSPEGSGQPQHF.